A single sample gave rise to the 31 T cell receptor beta chains below, sequenced in a study of T cell responses to AZD1222 COVID-19 vaccine. This table comes from immunoSEQ multiplex PCR, and its TCRdb copy is limited to in-frame clones, with some not included. The sample yields more than 150,000 clones, just under 90% seen once. Sequenced material: peripheral blood, taken on day 0 of AZD1222 vaccination. The receptors derive from an adult in good health.

The chain uses TRBV28 and TRBJ2-7, with 8 bases matching TRBD2. This CDR3 has 16 residues. Germline V gene lookup returns CDR1 MDHEN and CDR2 SYDVKM. The V segment lost 7 bases and the J segment 2 bases; nucleotides outside the gene matches: 13. The CDR3 loop reads CASMAGGQKYTYEQYF. DNA of the CDR3: TGTGCCAGCATGGCGGGAGGACAGAAGTATACCTACGAGCAGTACTTC.

This chain links TRBV11-2 with TRBJ2-7, with TRBD2 matching over 8 bases. The germline V gene encodes CDR1 SGHAT and CDR2 FQNNGV. V gave up 6 bases and J gave up 2 bases; unmatched junction bases: 9. CDR3 length: 15 amino acids. The CDR3: CASSPIAGIPYEQYF. The CDR3 DNA reads TGTGCCAGCAGTCCAATAGCGGGGATTCCCTACGAGCAGTACTTC.

V and J are TRBV28 and TRBJ2-6, with 7 bases that match TRBD1. The germline V gene has CDR1 MDHEN and CDR2 SYDVKM. With 6 bases clipped from V and 3 bases from J, the junction kept 8 bases outside the gene matches. This CDR3 comprises 16 residues. The CDR3 region has the DNA TGTGCCAGCAGCATTCCCGGGGACAGTGGGGCCAACGTCCTGACTTTC. Protein: CASSIPGDSGANVLTF.

V and J are TRBV19 and TRBJ2-2; no clear D gene. V was cut by 9 bases and J by 0 bases, with 11 bases left in between. Germline-derived CDR1 and CDR2 are LNHDA and SQIVND (reference sequence). The CDR3 contains 14 residues. This CDR3 reads CASRPAANTGELFF. The CDR3 nucleotides read TGTGCCAGCAGGCCTGCGGCGAACACCGGGGAGCTGTTTTTT.

The chain carries TRBV11-2 and TRBJ2-7, with 7 bases identical to TRBD1. The V and J ends lost 5 bases and 3 bases, in that order; junction bases with no gene match: 13. The CDR3 is 16 amino acids. From germline, CDR1 is SGHAT and CDR2 FQNNGV. The CDR3 DNA reads TGTGCCAGCAGCCGCGCCCGGACAGGTGGTTTCTACGAGCAGTACTTC. It codes for CASSRARTGGFYEQYF.

V usage is TRBV11-2 and J usage is TRBJ2-7, with 15 bases that match TRBD2. Trimming cost V 5 bases and J 10 bases; bases outside gene matches: 15. From germline, CDR1 is SGHAT and CDR2 FQNNGV. CDR3 length equals 17 residues. CDR3 DNA sequence: TGTGCCAGCAGCCCCCTTCTGCCTGGGACTAGCGGGAGGTCTCAGTACTTC. Translating it yields CASSPLLPGTSGRSQYF.

This clone was picked up a small number of times. This rearrangement joins TRBV7-2 to TRBJ2-4, with D perhaps TRBD2 (6 bases). The CDR3 is 17 amino acids. Germline CDR1 reads SGHTA; CDR2 reads FQGNSA. The V end was cut by 5 bases, the J end by 8 bases, with 25 bases between. CDR3 protein: CASSLPGRAGRRDIQYF. The CDR3 bases are TGTGCCAGCAGCCTACCCGGTAGGGCAGGGCGGAGGGACATTCAGTACTTC.

J is TRBJ1-6 and V is TRBV30, with D possibly being TRBD1 (6 bases). CDR1 is GTSNPN, CDR2 SVGIG, per germline (reference sequence). Between the trimmed V and J ends, which lost 5 bases and 1 base, there was a span of 12 bases. The CDR3 has 15 residues. The chain's CDR3 is CAWGGLESYNSPLHF. Written as DNA, the CDR3 is TGTGCCTGGGGGGGCCTGGAATCCTATAATTCACCCCTCCACTTT.

The genes are TRBV10-3 and TRBJ2-1; D possibly corresponds to TRBD1 (6 bases). Germline V lookup: CDR1 ENHRY, CDR2 SYGVKD. With 10 bases removed from V and 8 bases from J, the gap between germline ends came to 24 bases. The CDR3 covers 15 residues. The CDR3 spells CATERTANYGDEQFF. As DNA, the CDR3 is TGTGCCACCGAACGGACAGCCAATTACGGTGATGAGCAGTTCTTC.

This sequence joins TRBV6-5 and TRBJ1-2; D not resolved. Germline CDR1 reads MNHEY; CDR2 reads SVGAGI. The CDR3 is made up of 12 amino acids. The V gene lost 2 bases and the J gene lost 2 bases, with 3 bases spanning the gap. CDR3 amino acids: CASSYQNYGYTF. CDR3 DNA sequence: TGTGCCAGCAGTTACCAAAACTATGGCTACACCTTC.

The chain joins TRBV19 to TRBJ2-2; TRBD1 aligns across 9 bases. Germline loops: CDR1 LNHDA, CDR2 SQIVND (reference sequence). The CDR3 has 16 amino acids. The J segment lost 1 base and the V segment lost 5 bases, leaving 5 bases of the junction unmatched. CDR3 bases: TGTGCCAGTAGTCCCCGGGACAGGGTGAACACCGGGGAGCTGTTTTTT. As protein: CASSPRDRVNTGELFF.

Remarks on this clone: The identical CDR3 is also encoded by other nucleotide sequences in the sample. V gene TRBV6-5 combines with J gene TRBJ2-2; no firm D call. The CDR3 contains 15 residues. Germline V lookup: CDR1 MNHEY, CDR2 SVGAGI. The germline V and J ends were trimmed by 0 bases and 1 base, with 6 bases remaining between them. CDR3 sequence (DNA): TGTGCCAGCAGTTACTCGACCGGGAACACCGGGGAGCTGTTTTTT. Translating gives CASSYSTGNTGELFF.

This chain connects TRBV24-1 to TRBJ1-4, with 7 bases fitting TRBD1. The ends lost 4 bases at V and 1 base at J; junction bases unmatched: 8. The length of the CDR3 is 17 residues. Per the germline V gene, CDR1 is KGHDR and CDR2 is SFDVKD. CDR3 in amino acids: CATSDPNRGGTNEKLFF. CDR3 in DNA: TGTGCCACCAGTGACCCCAACAGGGGAGGAACTAATGAAAAACTGTTTTTT.

The rearrangement uses TRBV19 and TRBJ2-3; D uncertain. Trimming removed 3 bases from V and 2 bases from J, with 3 bases in between. Germline V gene sequence: CDR1 LNHDA, CDR2 SQIVND (reference sequence). The CDR3 has 12 residues. The CDR3 here is CASSMDTDTQYF. The CDR3, as DNA: TGTGCCAGTAGTATGGACACAGATACGCAGTATTTT.

This clone was recorded only once. The chain links TRBV10-1 to TRBJ1-3; 9 nucleotides agree with TRBD1. The CDR3 consists of 17 residues. From germline, CDR1 is WNHNN and CDR2 SYGVQD (reference sequence). J lost 1 base, V lost 4 bases, and 8 bases had no gene match. CDR3 region: CASSGPGQGVSGNTIYF. The DNA of the CDR3 is TGCGCCAGCAGTGGCCCGGGACAGGGCGTATCTGGAAACACCATATATTTT.

J is TRBJ2-1 and V is TRBV3-1 (or the pseudogene TRBV3-2); D remains ambiguous. The CDR3 loop spans 11 amino acids. Germline-derived CDR1 and CDR2 are LGHDT and YNNKEL (reference sequence). V was shortened by 1 base and J by 10 bases, with 5 bases between the two germline ends. Here the CDR3 DNA reads TGTGCCAGCAGCCAAGGCACAGAGCAGTTCTTC. It is translated as CASSQGTEQFF.

The chain uses TRBV3-1 (or the pseudogene TRBV3-2) and TRBJ2-1; 7 positions match TRBD2. This CDR3 comprises 14 residues. The germline gives CDR1 LGHDT, CDR2 YNNKEL (reference sequence). The junction had 5 bases not matched to a gene; V was cut back by 0 bases and J by 9 bases. DNA for the CDR3: TGTGCCAGCAGCCAAGACTGGCTAGCGGTTGAGCAGTTCTTC. Its translation: CASSQDWLAVEQFF.

The gene calls are TRBV7-9 and TRBJ1-6, with D possibly being TRBD1 (6 bases). The germline V gene has CDR1 SEHNR and CDR2 FQNEAQ (reference sequence). V lost 3 bases and J 9 bases, leaving 6 bases between the germline ends. The CDR3 is 12 residues long. This chain's CDR3 is CASSLDSSPLHF. The CDR3 coding sequence is TGTGCCAGCAGCTTGGACAGTTCACCCCTCCACTTT.

The CDR3 nucleotides are TGTGCCACCAGCAGAGATCGGGGCAGGGCGAATAATTCACCCCTCCACTTT. Translating it yields CATSRDRGRANNSPLHF. The chain couples TRBV15 to TRBJ1-6; perhaps TRBD1 as D (5 bases). CDR1 and CDR2 (germline): LNHNV, YYDKDF (reference sequence). This CDR3 comprises 17 residues. The V and J ends lost 0 bases and 5 bases respectively, with 14 bases between them.

V usage is TRBV28 and J usage is TRBJ1-5; 9 positions agree with TRBD1. Germline CDR1 MDHEN, CDR2 SYDVKM. The length of the CDR3 is 14 residues. V lost 10 bases and J lost 2; bases outside the gene matches: 6. CDR3 nucleotide sequence: TGTGCCACGCGGACAGGGGAGGGCAATCAGCCCCAGCATTTT. This encodes CATRTGEGNQPQHF.

This clone has more than one count but fewer than ten. The chain's CDR3 is CASSYSGEQYF. The CDR3 region has the DNA TGTGCCAGCAGTTACTCTGGAGAGCAGTACTTC. The V call is TRBV6-6, the J call TRBJ2-7; D is uncertain. CDR1 MNHNY and CDR2 SVGAGI come from the germline V gene (reference sequence). This CDR3 comprises 11 residues. V was clipped by 0 bases and J by 7 bases, with 4 bases between them.

This clone came up once. The chain has TRBV9 and TRBJ2-7; the match to TRBD1 covers 11 bases. CDR1 and CDR2 (germline): SGDLS, YYNGEE. V lost 4 bases to trimming and J lost 3 bases; unmatched junction nucleotides: 9. The CDR3 covers 16 residues. CDR3 amino acids: CASSPMGGTGGYEQYF. DNA for the CDR3: TGTGCCAGCAGCCCTATGGGTGGGACAGGGGGCTACGAGCAGTACTTC.

The chain combines TRBV6-5 with TRBJ2-7, with no clear D. Trimming removed 5 bases at V and 5 bases at J, with 13 bases between. This CDR3 is built from 13 residues. Germline V gives CDR1 MNHEY, CDR2 SVGAGI. As DNA, the CDR3 is TGTGCCAGCAGTCCGAGAAAATGGGACGAGCAGTACTTC. Its protein is CASSPRKWDEQYF.

V is TRBV4-1 and J is TRBJ2-5; 8 positions agree with TRBD2. Germline-derived CDR1 and CDR2 are MGHRA and YSYEKL. V trimming: 4 bases; J trimming: 4 bases; junction bases outside the gene matches: 8. This CDR3 has 15 amino acids. In DNA, the CDR3 is TGCGCCAGCAGCCCTGTTAGCGGGGTGTCAGAGACCCAGTACTTC. Translating it yields CASSPVSGVSETQYF.

This chain uses TRBV6-5 with TRBJ2-1, with D perhaps matching TRBD2 (7 bases). Deletions cut 7 bases from V and 9 bases from J, with 19 bases between. Germline V gene data show CDR1 as MNHEY and CDR2 as SVGAGI. The CDR3 length is 14 residues. The CDR3 loop is CASTPAGPQGEQFF. CDR3 bases: TGTGCCAGCACCCCAGCGGGGCCACAGGGTGAGCAGTTCTTC.

J is TRBJ1-2 and V is TRBV28; the D is unclear. The germline V and J ends were trimmed by 6 bases and 3 bases, with 20 bases remaining between them. Germline loops: CDR1 MDHEN, CDR2 SYDVKM. The CDR3 is 16 residues long. The CDR3 coding sequence is TGTGCCAGCAGCCTTCCGAGTGGTCGGGTCCACTATGGCTACACCTTC. Its protein is CASSLPSGRVHYGYTF.

The chain uses TRBV27 and TRBJ1-5; 12 nucleotides align to TRBD1. The CDR3 is 16 amino acids. The V segment lost 3 bases and the J segment 6 bases; nucleotides outside the gene matches: 6. Germline values: CDR1 MNHEY, CDR2 SMNVEV (reference sequence). The chain's CDR3 is CASSFTGTGGGQPQHF. In DNA, the CDR3 is TGTGCCAGCAGTTTCACCGGGACAGGGGGCGGTCAGCCCCAGCATTTT.

The chain has TRBV19 and TRBJ2-1; no clear D gene. This CDR3 spans 13 amino acids. The germline gives CDR1 LNHDA, CDR2 SQIVND (reference sequence). Between the trimmed V and J ends, which lost 3 bases and 6 bases, there was a span of 9 bases. CDR3: CASSISWGNEQFF. In nucleotides, the CDR3 is TGTGCCAGTAGTATTTCGTGGGGCAATGAGCAGTTCTTC.

The rearrangement links TRBV7-9 to TRBJ1-6; no definite D call. The CDR3 contains 14 residues. The germline V gene has CDR1 SEHNR and CDR2 FQNEAQ (reference sequence). The V end was cut by 8 bases, the J end by 8 bases, with 16 bases between. This CDR3 reads CASPPSGTDSPLHF. The DNA of the CDR3 is TGTGCCAGCCCCCCGTCGGGCACGGATTCACCCCTCCACTTT.

This chain connects TRBV7-2 to TRBJ2-7; D is unresolved. V was shortened by 5 bases and J by 2 bases, with 7 bases between the two germline ends. Germline assignment: CDR1 SGHTA and CDR2 FQGNSA. This CDR3 comprises 12 residues. For the CDR3, the DNA is TGTGCCAGCAGCGACCACCCCTACGAGCAGTACTTC. Its protein is CASSDHPYEQYF.

V and J are TRBV6-5 and TRBJ1-5; D gene unclear. Trimming pared 0 bases from V and 3 bases from J, leaving 9 bases between. The germline gives CDR1 MNHEY, CDR2 SVGAGI. There are 15 residues in the CDR3. CDR3 region: CASSYSRQINQPQHF. In DNA form, the CDR3 reads TGTGCCAGCAGTTACTCGAGGCAGATCAATCAGCCCCAGCATTTT.